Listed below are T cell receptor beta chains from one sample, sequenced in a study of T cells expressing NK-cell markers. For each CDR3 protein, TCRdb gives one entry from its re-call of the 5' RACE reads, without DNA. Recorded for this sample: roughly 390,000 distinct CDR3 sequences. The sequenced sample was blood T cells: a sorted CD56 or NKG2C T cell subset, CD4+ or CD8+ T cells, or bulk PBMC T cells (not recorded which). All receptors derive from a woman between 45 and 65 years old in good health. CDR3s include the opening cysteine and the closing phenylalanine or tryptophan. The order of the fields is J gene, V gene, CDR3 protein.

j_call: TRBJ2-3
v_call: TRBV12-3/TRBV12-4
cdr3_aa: CASSLEGGSLDTQYF

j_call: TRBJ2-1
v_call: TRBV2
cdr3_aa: CASSRLGFSYNEQFF

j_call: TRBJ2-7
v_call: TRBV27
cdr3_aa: CASSLAQGIYEQYF

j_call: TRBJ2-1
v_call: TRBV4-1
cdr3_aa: CASSQGFGTTDNEQFF

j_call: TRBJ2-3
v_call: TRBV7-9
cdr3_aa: CASSTTSGISTDTQYF

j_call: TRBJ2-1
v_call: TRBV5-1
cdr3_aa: CASSLVYNEQFF

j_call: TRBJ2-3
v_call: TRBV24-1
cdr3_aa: CATSDPRDWITDTQYF

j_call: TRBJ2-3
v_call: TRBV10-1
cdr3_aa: CASSDPGRRTDTQYF

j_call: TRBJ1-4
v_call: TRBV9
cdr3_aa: CASSKRQGSTNEKLFF

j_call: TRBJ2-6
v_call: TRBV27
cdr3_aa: CASSLNAGATSGANVLTF

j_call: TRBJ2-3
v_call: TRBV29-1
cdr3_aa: CSGDTDADTQYF

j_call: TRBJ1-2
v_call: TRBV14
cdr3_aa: CASSQGRGFNYGYTF

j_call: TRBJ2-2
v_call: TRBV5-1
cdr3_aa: CASSSGLAGGKTGELFF

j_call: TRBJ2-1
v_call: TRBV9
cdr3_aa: CASSPAGYQANEQFF

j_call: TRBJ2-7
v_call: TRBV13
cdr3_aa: CASSQTTGREQYF

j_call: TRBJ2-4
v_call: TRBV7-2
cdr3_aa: CASSLNTNIQYF

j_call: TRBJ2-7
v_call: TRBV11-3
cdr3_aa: CASSSGLADQYF

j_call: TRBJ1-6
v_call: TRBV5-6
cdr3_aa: CASSTLVGTLHF

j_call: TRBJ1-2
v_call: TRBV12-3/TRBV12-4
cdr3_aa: CASRTGTGGGGYTF

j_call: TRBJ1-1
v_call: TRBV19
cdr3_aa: CASSTGLLNTEAFF

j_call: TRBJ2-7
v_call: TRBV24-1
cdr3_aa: CATSDSYRDPLEQYF

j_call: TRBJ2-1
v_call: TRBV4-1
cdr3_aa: CASSLVIQGSSYNEQFF

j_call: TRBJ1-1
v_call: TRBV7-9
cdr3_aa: CASSFFPEVNTEAFF

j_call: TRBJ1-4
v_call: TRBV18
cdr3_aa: CASSPPGTAEDEKLFF